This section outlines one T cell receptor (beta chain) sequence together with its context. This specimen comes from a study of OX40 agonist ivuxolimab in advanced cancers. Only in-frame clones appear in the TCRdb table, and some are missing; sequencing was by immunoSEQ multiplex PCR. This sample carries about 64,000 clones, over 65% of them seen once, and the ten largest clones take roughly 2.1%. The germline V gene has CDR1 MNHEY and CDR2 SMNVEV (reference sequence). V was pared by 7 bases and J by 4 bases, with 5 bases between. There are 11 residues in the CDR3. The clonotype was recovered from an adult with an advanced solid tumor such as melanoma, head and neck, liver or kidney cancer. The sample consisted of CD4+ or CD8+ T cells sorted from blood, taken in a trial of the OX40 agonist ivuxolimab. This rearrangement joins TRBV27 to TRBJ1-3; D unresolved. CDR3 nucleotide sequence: TGTGCCAGCATGAGGGGAAACACCATATATTTT. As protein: CASMRGNTIYF.